The rows below give T cell receptor beta chains drawn from one sample of a study of blood T cells in healthy people across ages. In TCRdb, the 5' RACE reads were re-called with MiXCR into one record per CDR3 protein. The top ten hold under 5% of the sample, which has approximately 1.5 million distinct CDR3 sequences, 35% to 45% seen once. Sequencing input: blood. The receptor set was obtained from a woman aged 18-29 years in good health. The CDR3 runs from the conserved cysteine through the conserved F or W. D genes are given only for firm matches. The size entry is marked missing in some rows and otherwise reads once, few, many or a size class.

abundance	d_gene	v_gene	j_gene	CDR3aa	CDR3nt
once	TRBD2	TRBV27	TRBJ2-1	CASSFAAGGPHNEQFF	TGTGCCAGCAGTTTTGCCGCGGGGGGGCCCCACAATGAGCAGTTCTTC
.	.	TRBV6-6	TRBJ1-2	CASSYLPGDGNYGYTF	TGTGCCAGCAGTTACTTGCCAGGCGATGGTAACTATGGCTACACCTTC
.	.	TRBV29-1	TRBJ1-4	CSVSGRTNEKLFF	TGCAGCGTCTCGGGACGAACTAATGAAAAACTGTTTTTT
few	.	TRBV30	TRBJ2-7	CAGSYDWDQYF	TGTGCCGGGAGCTACGACTGGGACCAGTACTTC
.	.	TRBV28	TRBJ2-1	CASSVPGDPRSCNEQFF	TGTGCCAGCAGTGTACCCGGGGACCCCCGCTCCTGCAATGAGCAGTTCTTC
.	.	TRBV12-3/TRBV12-4	TRBJ2-2	CASKILHGMSTGELFF	TGTGCCAGCAAAATACTACACGGCATGAGCACCGGGGAGCTGTTTTTT
.	.	TRBV7-9	TRBJ2-7	CASSADSLSEQYF	TGTGCCAGCAGCGCTGACAGTTTAAGCGAGCAGTACTTC
few	TRBD2	TRBV6-2/TRBV6-3	TRBJ2-1	CASRAFGIQTSGRTLGSSYNEQFF	TGTGCCAGCAGAGCCTTTGGGATTCAGACTAGCGGGAGAACATTAGGAAGCTCCTACAATGAGCAGTTCTTC
.	.	TRBV29-1	TRBJ2-1	CSVVSFLNNEQFF	TGCAGCGTTGTATCGTTCCTTAACAATGAGCAGTTCTTC
few	.	TRBV14	TRBJ2-7	CASSQLNGEPYEQYF	TGTGCCAGCAGCCAATTGAACGGTGAGCCCTACGAGCAGTACTTC
.	.	TRBV12-3/TRBV12-4	TRBJ2-5	CASSYGTGSQETQYF	TGTGCCAGCAGTTACGGTACGGGGTCCCAAGAGACCCAGTACTTC
.	TRBD2	TRBV7-2	TRBJ2-3	CASRAGRSTDTQYF	TGTGCCAGCAGGGCCGGGAGGTCCACAGATACGCAGTATTTT
.	.	TRBV7-2	TRBJ1-5	CASSVGQNSNQPQHF	TGTGCCAGCAGCGTTGGACAGAATAGCAATCAGCCCCAGCATTTT
.	.	TRBV4-3	TRBJ1-1	CASSPGIRLNTEAFF	TGCGCCAGCAGCCCGGGGATTCGCTTGAACACTGAAGCTTTCTTT
.	TRBD1	TRBV24-1	TRBJ2-2	CATSDLKGAFTGELFF	TGTGCCACCAGTGATTTGAAGGGGGCGTTCACCGGGGAGCTGTTTTTT
few	.	TRBV6-2/TRBV6-3	TRBJ2-1	CASSYGRDYNEQFF	TGTGCCAGCAGTTACGGGCGGGACTACAATGAGCAGTTCTTC
.	.	TRBV11-2	TRBJ2-3	CASRSLRYAFPDTQYF	TGTGCCAGCAGATCCCTTCGCTATGCCTTCCCAGATACGCAGTATTTT
.	TRBD2	TRBV20-1	TRBJ2-7	CSAPPGTNYEQYF	TGCAGTGCGCCTCCCGGGACTAACTACGAGCAGTACTTC
.	.	TRBV7-8	TRBJ1-6	CASSLVGSINSPLHF	TGTGCCAGCAGCTTAGTGGGAAGTATAAATTCACCCCTCCACTTT
few	.	TRBV28	TRBJ1-2	CASSLYRGTSYGYTF	TGTGCCAGCAGTTTATACCGGGGAACCTCCTATGGCTACACCTTC
.	.	TRBV15	TRBJ2-2	CATSREHTKVFF	TGTGCCACCAGCAGAGAGCACACAAAGGTGTTTTTT